Presented here are 17 T cell receptor beta chains from one specimen sequenced in a study of identical twins. TCRdb analysed the 5' RACE reads with MiXCR anew, one entry per CDR3 protein. The sample carries about 530,000 distinct CDR3 sequences, 20% to 25% recorded once. These data were also filed under a second study, of yellow fever vaccine responses in identical twins.

The sample was CD4+ T cells sorted from blood. These TCRs come from a young woman in good health.

This clonotype was counted between two and nine times. This rearrangement joins TRBV12-3 or TRBV12-4 to TRBJ2-7, with TRBD1 identical over 7 bases. V lost 4 bases, J lost 3 bases, and 9 bases stayed unmatched. The CDR3 is 15 residues long. The CDR3 DNA sequence: TGTGCCAGCAGTTCCTCCGGGACAGTCAACTACGAGCAGTACTTC. It codes for CASSSSGTVNYEQYF.

This clonotype was detected only a few times. For the CDR3, the DNA is TGTGCCAGCAAGAGGACAGGAAACCCGAGTGGCACAGATACGCAGTATTTT. Its translation: CASKRTGNPSGTDTQYF. J is TRBJ2-3 and V is TRBV6-1; 7 bases agree with TRBD1. V was pared by 7 bases and J by 1 base, with 14 bases of the junction left unmatched. CDR3 length: 17 amino acids. Germline CDR1 MNHNS, CDR2 SASEGT.

V and J are TRBV6-4 and TRBJ2-2; no clear D. Germline CDR1 is MRHNA and CDR2 is SNTAGT. The CDR3 extends over 13 amino acids. Deletions cut 3 bases from V and 4 bases from J, with 6 bases between. The CDR3 spells CASSESTTGELFF. As DNA, the CDR3 is TGTGCCAGCAGTGAAAGCACCACCGGGGAGCTGTTTTTT.

This clonotype was detected ten times or more. The rearrangement joins TRBV3-1 to TRBJ1-5, with D tentatively TRBD1 (6 bases). Trimming shortened V by 4 bases and J by 4 bases, and 8 bases separated the two germline ends. Looked up from germline, CDR1 is LGHDT and CDR2 is YNNKEL (reference sequence). This CDR3 comprises 13 residues. DNA of the CDR3: TGTGCCAGCAGCCGGACAGAAAATCAGCCCCAGCATTTT. Translation: CASSRTENQPQHF.

The chain recombines TRBV25-1 with TRBJ2-7; TRBD1 aligns across 7 bases. This CDR3 region has 15 residues. Germline-derived CDR1 and CDR2 are MGHDK and SYGVNS. Losses at the gene ends were 6 bases for V and 0 bases for J; bases not matched to a gene: 8. This CDR3 reads CASRATGSTSYEQYF. For the CDR3, the DNA is TGTGCCAGCAGGGCGACAGGGTCAACCTCCTACGAGCAGTACTTC.

This clonotype was seen more than once but under ten times. The rearrangement links TRBV5-5 to TRBJ2-1; D remains ambiguous. V was cut by 0 bases and J by 1 base, with 8 bases left in between. The germline V gene encodes CDR1 SGHKS and CDR2 YYEKEE (reference sequence). This CDR3 is 15 amino acids long. CDR3 DNA: TGTGCCAGCAGCTTGGCCCCGGGTTCCTACAATGAGCAGTTCTTC. Protein product: CASSLAPGSYNEQFF.

The DNA for the CDR3 is TGTGCCAGTAGTTCCCGAAGAGGGGGAAACTCCTACGAGCAGTACTTC. Translating it yields CASSSRRGGNSYEQYF. The chain is built from TRBV19 and TRBJ2-7, with a possible D match to TRBD1 (6 bases). V lost 5 bases, J lost 0 bases, and 17 bases lay in between. Germline V CDR1 and CDR2: LNHDA, SQIVND (reference sequence). The CDR3 length is 16 residues.

The rearrangement joins TRBV20-1 to TRBJ1-1, with 8 bases fitting TRBD1. The CDR3 contains 14 residues. CDR1 DFQATT and CDR2 SNEGSKA come from the germline V gene (reference sequence). The trim removed 6 bases at V and 7 bases at J, leaving 13 bases unmatched. In DNA, the CDR3 is TGCAGTGCGAGGACAGGGTCATTTTTAAATGAAGCTTTCTTT. The encoded protein is CSARTGSFLNEAFF.

This rearrangement joins TRBV28 to TRBJ1-4, with 9 bases lining up with TRBD1. V shed 3 bases and J 5 bases; nucleotides not matched to a gene: 7. Germline CDR1 and CDR2: MDHEN and SYDVKM. This CDR3 region has 16 residues. In DNA, the CDR3 is TGTGCCAGCAGTTTGTCCCGGGACAGGGCAAATGAAAAACTGTTTTTT. Amino acid sequence: CASSLSRDRANEKLFF.

This clonotype turned up a few times. This sequence joins TRBV6-2 or TRBV6-3 and TRBJ2-2; 7 nucleotides line up with TRBD2. J lost 3 bases, V lost 6 bases, and 1 base had no gene match. Per germline, CDR1 MNHEY and CDR2 SVGEGT. The CDR3 is 13 residues long. The CDR3 DNA is TGTGCCAGCAGAACTAGCGACACCGGGGAGCTGTTTTTT. It codes for CASRTSDTGELFF.

This clonotype was detected ten times or more. The genes are TRBV7-9 and TRBJ2-1, with TRBD2 as a possible D gene (5 bases). V lost 2 bases to trimming and J lost 7 bases, with 6 bases between them. The CDR3 loop spans 12 amino acids. Germline V CDR1 and CDR2: SEHNR, FQNEAQ (reference sequence). The CDR3 spells CASSLSGNEQFF. In DNA, the CDR3 is TGTGCCAGCAGCTTAAGCGGTAATGAGCAGTTCTTC.

CDR3 residues: CSERQGARNIQYF. The CDR3 DNA follows: TGCAGTGAAAGACAGGGGGCCCGAAACATTCAGTACTTC. The V call is TRBV20-1, the J call TRBJ2-4; TRBD1 matches 10 bases. This CDR3 is built from 13 residues. Germline values: CDR1 DFQATT, CDR2 SNEGSKA (reference sequence). Trimming removed 7 bases from V and 6 bases from J; junction bases left unmatched: 6.

The V and J genes are TRBV11-2 and TRBJ2-2, with D possibly matching TRBD2 (5 bases). Germline assignment: CDR1 SGHAT and CDR2 FQNNGV. Trimming pared 2 bases from V and 2 bases from J, leaving 21 bases between. The CDR3 loop spans 19 amino acids. The CDR3 DNA reads as TGTGCCAGCAGCTTAAGTATCCCTATAGCGCCGGAAAACACCGGGGAGCTGTTTTTT. Translation gives CASSLSIPIAPENTGELFF.

This clonotype was counted only a few times. The rearrangement links TRBV12-3 or TRBV12-4 to TRBJ1-2; D call uncertain. The CDR3 consists of 16 residues. Deletions cut 7 bases from V and 4 bases from J, with 22 bases between. The CDR3 coding sequence is TGTGCCAGCACCTTACCCCAGGTGGTTCGGAGCTATGGCTACACCTTC. This translates into CASTLPQVVRSYGYTF.

This clonotype was counted between two and nine times. The CDR3 reads CAISVNLAGGPNTQYF. Written as DNA, the CDR3 is TGTGCCATCAGCGTCAACCTAGCGGGAGGGCCGAATACGCAGTATTTT. The chain uses TRBV10-3 and TRBJ2-3, with 12 bases aligning to TRBD2. The germline V gene encodes CDR1 ENHRY and CDR2 SYGVKD. This CDR3 is built from 16 residues. The V gene end was trimmed by 6 bases and the J gene end by 7 bases; junction bases not matched to a gene: 11.

This clonotype has at least ten counts. The chain couples TRBV5-4 to TRBJ2-1, with 8 bases aligning to TRBD1. V gave up 3 bases and J gave up 3 bases; unmatched junction bases: 2. Germline loops: CDR1 SGHNT, CDR2 YYREEE (reference sequence). The CDR3 extends over 14 amino acids. The CDR3 DNA sequence: TGTGCCAGCAGCTCCACAGGGGGCTACAATGAGCAGTTCTTC. Protein sequence: CASSSTGGYNEQFF.

The V call is TRBV3-1, the J call TRBJ2-7, with 8 positions matching TRBD2. Unmatched junction bases numbered 9, after V lost 1 base and J lost 4 bases. The CDR3 runs 16 residues. Per the germline V gene, CDR1 is LGHDT and CDR2 is YNNKEL (reference sequence). CDR3 sequence (DNA): TGTGCCAGCAGCCAAGGTTGGGCTAGCGGGTCATACGAGCAGTACTTC. Its protein is CASSQGWASGSYEQYF.